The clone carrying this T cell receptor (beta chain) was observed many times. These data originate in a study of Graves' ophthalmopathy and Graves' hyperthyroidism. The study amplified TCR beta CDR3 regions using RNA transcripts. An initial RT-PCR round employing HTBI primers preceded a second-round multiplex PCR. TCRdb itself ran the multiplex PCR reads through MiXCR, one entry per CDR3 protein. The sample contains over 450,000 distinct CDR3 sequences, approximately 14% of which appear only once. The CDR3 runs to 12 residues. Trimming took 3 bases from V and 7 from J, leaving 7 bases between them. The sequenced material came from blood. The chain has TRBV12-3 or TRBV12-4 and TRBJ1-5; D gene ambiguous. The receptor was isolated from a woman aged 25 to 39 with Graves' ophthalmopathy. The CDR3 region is CASSFDEQPQHF. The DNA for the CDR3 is TGTGCCAGCAGTTTTGATGAACAGCCCCAGCATTTT.